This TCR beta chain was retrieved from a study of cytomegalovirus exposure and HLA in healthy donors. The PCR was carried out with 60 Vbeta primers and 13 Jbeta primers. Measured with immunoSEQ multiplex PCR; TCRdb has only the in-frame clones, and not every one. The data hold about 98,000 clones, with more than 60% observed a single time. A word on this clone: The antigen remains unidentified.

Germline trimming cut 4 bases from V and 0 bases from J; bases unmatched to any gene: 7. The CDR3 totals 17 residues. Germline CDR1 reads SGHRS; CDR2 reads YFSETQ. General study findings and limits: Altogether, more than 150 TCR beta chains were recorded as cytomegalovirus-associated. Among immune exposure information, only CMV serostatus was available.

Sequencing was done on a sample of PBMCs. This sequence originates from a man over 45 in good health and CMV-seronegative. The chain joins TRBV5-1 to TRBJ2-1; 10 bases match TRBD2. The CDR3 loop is CASSRTSGGSSYNEQFF. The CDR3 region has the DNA TGCGCCAGCAGCCGGACTAGCGGAGGGAGCTCCTACAATGAGCAGTTCTTC.